Here is one T cell receptor beta chain with its context. This CDR3 comprises 15 residues. V lost 4 bases and J lost 5, with 16 bases in between. CDR1 is SGHRS and CDR2 is YFSETQ in the germline V gene. This sample is drawn from a study of T-cell memory formation after mild COVID-19. TCRalpha and TCRbeta libraries used 5'RACE with constant-segment primers and UMIs. One entry per CDR3 protein, called by TCRdb with MiXCR from the 5' RACE reads. Of 130,000 to 150,000 distinct CDR3 sequences in the sample, 15% to 20% were seen once. The source is an adult woman who had mild COVID-19 (a few samples of this study predate the infection). Cell type and time point are not known. The specimen sequenced was PBMCs or a T cell subset sorted from them (not recorded which). J is TRBJ2-1 and V is TRBV5-1, with D unclear. CDR3 coding DNA: TGCGCCAGCAGCCGATTAGGCGGTTTGGACAATGAGCAGTTCTTC. Translation: CASSRLGGLDNEQFF.